The rows below give T cell receptor beta chains drawn from one sample of a study of T cells in Graves' hyperthyroidism and ophthalmopathy. TCRdb re-analysed the multiplex PCR reads in MiXCR, keeping a single row per CDR3 protein. The sample holds 550,000 to 700,000 distinct CDR3 sequences, roughly 46% seen once. Sequencing used peripheral blood or thyroid tissue (not recorded which). The receptors derive from an adult woman with Graves' disease, either hyperthyroidism or ophthalmopathy (not recorded which). Each CDR3 is given with its conserved first and last residue. A D gene is named only where the DNA matches it firmly.

12,TRBJ2-2,NA,TRBV6-5,CASRGGAGELFF
14,TRBJ2-7,NA,TRBV2,CASSEEVGPYEQYF
17,TRBJ2-5,NA,TRBV5-1,CASSASCVSTRQETQYF
16,TRBJ1-4,TRBD1,TRBV10-3,CAISDPGGGTNEKLFF
10,TRBJ1-4,NA,TRBV12-3/TRBV12-4,CASRDLKLFF
15,TRBJ1-2,NA,TRBV7-9,CASSWTSGRGYGYTF
13,TRBJ1-5,TRBD1,TRBV27,CASGHRGNQPQHF
11,TRBJ2-5,NA,TRBV29-1,CSVAEMETQYF
15,TRBJ1-5,NA,TRBV13,CASSLQGRRAGPQHF
14,TRBJ1-2,NA,TRBV2,CASSEETTNYGYTF
16,TRBJ2-7,TRBD2,TRBV7-9,CASSFGLAAPLSEQYF
14,TRBJ2-2,NA,TRBV29-1,CSAKGELISGELFF
17,TRBJ2-7,TRBD2,TRBV2,CASSGTSVTSGTYEQYF
14,TRBJ2-5,TRBD2,TRBV12-3/TRBV12-4,CASCGLADGETQYF
15,TRBJ2-5,TRBD2,TRBV9,CASSPKRELSETQYF
14,TRBJ1-4,NA,TRBV7-2,CASSQSQPNEKLFF